The present T cell receptor beta chain was sequenced within a study of blood T cells in healthy people across ages. The study, taken as a whole, reports: Researchers report that TCR beta diversity correlated strongly with naive T cell percentage. The unknown donor CMV status may have confounded expanded clonotype changes.

Alongside a J-beta primer mix, a sample-barcoded 5' primer served in a second PCR lasting roughly 6 to 11 cycles. TCRdb analysed the 5' RACE reads with MiXCR anew, one entry per CDR3 protein. This table has 800,000 to 950,000 distinct CDR3 sequences, 40% to 60% appearing once. This clonotype was detected only once. Its specificity is not known. CDR1 is SQVTM and CDR2 is ANQGSEA in the germline V gene. This CDR3 comprises 13 residues. Each sample had at least 6.5 million PBMCs isolated. Sequenced sample: blood. The receptor comes from a man younger than 45 in good health. The J gene is TRBJ2-7, the V gene TRBV29-1; weak D call: TRBD2 (6 bases). The better agreement between TRBJ2-5 and the DNA end casts doubt on the J call. The CDR3 coding sequence is TGCAGCGTGGACCTCCGGGAGCAAGAGACCCAGTACTTC. It specifies CSVDLREQETQYF.